This is a list of T cell receptor beta chains from one sample in a study of OX40 agonist ivuxolimab in advanced cancers. Measured with immunoSEQ multiplex PCR; TCRdb has only the in-frame clones, and not every one. The data show roughly 62,000 clones, 80% to 90% seen once. Sequencing used CD4+ or CD8+ T cells sorted from blood, obtained in a trial of the OX40 agonist ivuxolimab. Source of these receptors: an adult with an advanced solid tumor such as melanoma, head and neck, liver or kidney cancer. The conserved cysteine and the conserved F or W are not part of the CDR3 here.

AWRGRGRSDSPLH	TRBV30	TRBJ1-6
ASTLDRGRDRQTQY	TRBV11-3	TRBJ2-5
ASSFAGGRADTQY	TRBV28	TRBJ2-3
ASSETYEQY	TRBV7-2	NA
ASSPGTGPILTEAF	TRBV28	TRBJ1-1
ASSLGAESSYEQY	TRBV7-9	TRBJ2-7
ASSEEGTDTQY	TRBV6-1	TRBJ2-3
ASSHYHSIGTDNSPLH	TRBV4-3	TRBJ1-6
ASSLWGIETQY	TRBV5-4	TRBJ2-5
ASSQVKLPGRRYGYT	TRBV4-1	TRBJ1-2
ASSLFDLGMNGHQPQH	TRBV28	TRBJ1-5
ASSFVGPSYEQY	TRBV27	TRBJ2-7
ASSFYGGNYEQY	TRBV27	NA
ASSLAVTSSYNEQF	TRBV28	TRBJ2-1
ASRMGQQETQY	TRBV5-4	TRBJ2-5
ASRADRGRETQY	TRBV28	TRBJ2-5
ASSLAGVESQPQH	TRBV5-1	TRBJ1-5
ASSYSKLAGANEQF	TRBV6-5	TRBJ2-1
ASSLVSGDNYEQY	TRBV7-2	NA
ASSVLQLQGYT	TRBV6-1	TRBJ1-2
ASSLMTSRTDTQY	TRBV4-3	TRBJ2-3
ASSGQAGHLD	TRBV27	TRBJ2-5
ASSTHGGDTQY	TRBV9	TRBJ2-3
ASIGLGPIQEQF	TRBV6-5	TRBJ2-1
ASSRSGGGGELF	TRBV28	TRBJ2-2
AWTPTGLNEQF	TRBV30	TRBJ2-1